The sequence of this TCR beta chain was determined in a study of T cell repertoires in cytomegalovirus infection. Background on the study: Signatures in public TCR beta sequences pointed to both CMV infection and matching HLA type.

This clonotype was seen many times. Its matching antigen is unknown. Whole-study findings and limits: Carriers of CMV and the relevant HLA type were discriminated by public TCR beta frequency. HLA-C-restricted TCR beta clonotypes specific for CMV led the ex vivo response.

TCRdb processed the reads anew with MiXCR; each CDR3 protein has one entry. The sample holds 150,000 to 200,000 distinct CDR3 sequences; nearly 9.5% are singletons and the top ten take about 4.6%. V was cut by 2 bases and J by 10 bases, with 12 bases left in between. The CDR3 spans 13 residues. The germline V gene has CDR1 MNHNY and CDR2 SVGAGI (reference sequence). Material for sequencing was PBMCs. The J gene is TRBJ2-4, the V gene TRBV6-6; perhaps TRBD1 as D (6 bases). The source is a human donor in good health (CMV status not recorded). Some clones in this sample may be carry-over from other donors' samples. This CDR3 is CASSYVGGSIQYF. In nucleotides, the CDR3 is TGTGCCAGCAGTTACGTAGGGGGATCGATTCAGTACTTC.